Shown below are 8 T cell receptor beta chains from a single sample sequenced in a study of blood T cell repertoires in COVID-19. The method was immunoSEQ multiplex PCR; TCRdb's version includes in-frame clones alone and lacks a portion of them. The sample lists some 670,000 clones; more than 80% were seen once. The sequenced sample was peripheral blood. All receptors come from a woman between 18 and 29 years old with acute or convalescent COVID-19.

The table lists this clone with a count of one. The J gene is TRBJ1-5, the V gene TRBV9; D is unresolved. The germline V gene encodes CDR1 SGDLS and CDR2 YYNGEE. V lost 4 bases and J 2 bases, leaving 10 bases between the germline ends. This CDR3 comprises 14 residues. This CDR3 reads CASSYDGGNQPQHF. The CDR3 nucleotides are TGTGCCAGCAGCTATGACGGGGGCAATCAGCCCCAGCATTTT.

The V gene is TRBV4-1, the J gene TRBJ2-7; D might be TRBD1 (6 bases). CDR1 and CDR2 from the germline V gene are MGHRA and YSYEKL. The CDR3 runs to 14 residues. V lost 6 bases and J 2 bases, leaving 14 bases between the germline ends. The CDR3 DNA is TGCGCCAGCAGACAGGGTGTTAGGACCTACGAGCAGTACTTC. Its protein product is CASRQGVRTYEQYF.

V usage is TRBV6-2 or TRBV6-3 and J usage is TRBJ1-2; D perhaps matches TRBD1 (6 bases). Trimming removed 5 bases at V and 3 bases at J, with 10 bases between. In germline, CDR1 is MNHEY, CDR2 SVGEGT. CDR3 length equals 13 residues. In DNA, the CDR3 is TGTGCCAGCAGTACAGGGTTGTACTATGGCTACACCTTC. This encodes CASSTGLYYGYTF.

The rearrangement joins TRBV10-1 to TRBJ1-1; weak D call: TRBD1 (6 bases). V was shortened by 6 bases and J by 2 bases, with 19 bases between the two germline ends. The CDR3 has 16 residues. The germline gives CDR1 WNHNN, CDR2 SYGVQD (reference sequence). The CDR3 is CASRDRIHPKNTEAFF. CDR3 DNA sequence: TGCGCCAGCAGGGACAGAATCCACCCTAAAAACACTGAAGCTTTCTTT.

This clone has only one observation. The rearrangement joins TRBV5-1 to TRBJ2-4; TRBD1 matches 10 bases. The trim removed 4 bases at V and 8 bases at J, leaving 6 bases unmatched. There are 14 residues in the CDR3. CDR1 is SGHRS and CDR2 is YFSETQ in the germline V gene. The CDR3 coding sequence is TGCGCCAGCAGCCTCTCCGGGACAGGGGACATTCAGTACTTC. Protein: CASSLSGTGDIQYF.

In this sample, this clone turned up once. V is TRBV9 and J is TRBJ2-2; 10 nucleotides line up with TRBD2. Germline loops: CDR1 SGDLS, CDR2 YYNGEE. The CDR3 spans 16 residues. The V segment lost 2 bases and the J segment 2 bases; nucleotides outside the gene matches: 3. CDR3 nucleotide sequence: TGTGCCAGCAGCGTCTCTAGCGGGGGAAACACCGGGGAGCTGTTTTTT. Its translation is CASSVSSGGNTGELFF. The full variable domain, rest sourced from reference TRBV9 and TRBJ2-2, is DSGVTQTPKHLITATGQRVTLRCSPRSGDLSVYWYQQSLDQGLQFLIQYYNGEERAKGNILERFSAQQFPDLHSELNLSSLELGDSALYFCASSVSSGGNTGELFFGEGSRLTVL.

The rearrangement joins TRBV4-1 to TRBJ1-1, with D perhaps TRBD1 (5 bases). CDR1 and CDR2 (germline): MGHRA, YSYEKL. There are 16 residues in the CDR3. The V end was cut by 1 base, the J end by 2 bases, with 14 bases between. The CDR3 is CASSQGWGTLNTEAFF. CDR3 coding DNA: TGCGCCAGCAGCCAAGGGTGGGGCACCTTAAACACTGAAGCTTTCTTT.

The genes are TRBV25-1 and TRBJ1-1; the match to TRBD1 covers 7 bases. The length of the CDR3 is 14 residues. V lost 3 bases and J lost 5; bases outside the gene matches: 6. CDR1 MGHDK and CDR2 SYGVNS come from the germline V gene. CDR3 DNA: TGTGCCAGCAGTGACAGGGGGGAATCAACTGAAGCTTTCTTT. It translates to CASSDRGESTEAFF.